This T cell receptor beta chain is from a study of long-term antiretroviral therapy in people with HIV. CDR3 size: 12 residues. Germline values: CDR1 GTSNPN, CDR2 SVGIG (reference sequence). V was pared by 3 bases and J by 6 bases, with 11 bases between. An immunoSEQ assay, version v3.0, was performed at survey level. The method was immunoSEQ multiplex PCR; TCRdb's version includes in-frame clones alone and lacks a portion of them. The top ten clones hold around 12% of a sample with some 15,000 clones, more than 75% of them seen once. The TCR was taken from a man in his forties or fifties with HIV. The chain is built from TRBV30 and TRBJ1-1; D is unresolved. The sample consisted of unsorted PBMCs, taken 6.9 years after starting antiretroviral therapy. The CDR3 loop reads CAWSEPYPEAFF. The DNA of the CDR3 is TGTGCCTGGAGCGAGCCTTACCCTGAAGCTTTCTTT.